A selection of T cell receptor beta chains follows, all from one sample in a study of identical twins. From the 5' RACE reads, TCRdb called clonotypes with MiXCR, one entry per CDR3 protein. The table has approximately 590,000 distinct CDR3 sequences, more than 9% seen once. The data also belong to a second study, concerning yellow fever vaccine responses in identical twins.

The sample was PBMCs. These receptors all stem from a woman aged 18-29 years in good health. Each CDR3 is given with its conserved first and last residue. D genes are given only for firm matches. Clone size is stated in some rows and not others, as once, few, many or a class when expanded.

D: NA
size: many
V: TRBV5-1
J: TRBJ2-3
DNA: TGCGCCAGCAGCTTGGAGCGAACCTCGGATACGCAGTATTTT
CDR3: CASSLERTSDTQYF

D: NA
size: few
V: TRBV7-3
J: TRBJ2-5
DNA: TGTGCCAGCAGCTTAGGTACAGGCACTCAAGAGACCCAGTACTTC
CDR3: CASSLGTGTQETQYF

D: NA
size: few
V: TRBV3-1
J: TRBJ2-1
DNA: TGTGCCAGCAGCCAAGTCGTCAATGAGCAGTTCTTC
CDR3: CASSQVVNEQFF

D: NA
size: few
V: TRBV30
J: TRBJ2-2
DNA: TGTGCCTGGAACCACGATACCGGGGAGCTGTTTTTT
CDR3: CAWNHDTGELFF

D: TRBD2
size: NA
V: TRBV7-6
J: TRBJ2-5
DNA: TGTGCCAGCAGCTTAGAACGAGCGGGAGAGTCGGAGACCCAGTACTTC
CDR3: CASSLERAGESETQYF

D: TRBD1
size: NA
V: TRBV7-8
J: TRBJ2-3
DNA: TGTGCCAGCGCTTTGGTTCCGGGACAGGGGGCAATCGGCACAGATACGCAGTATTTT
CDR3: CASALVPGQGAIGTDTQYF

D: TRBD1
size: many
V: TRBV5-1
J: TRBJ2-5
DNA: TGCGCCAGCAGCCTAGGAACAAGGACAGGACAGCAAGAGACCCAGTACTTC
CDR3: CASSLGTRTGQQETQYF

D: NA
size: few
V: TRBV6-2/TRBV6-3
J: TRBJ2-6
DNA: TGTGCCAGCAGCCTTTGGAGGGGCCCTGGGGCCAACGTCCTGACTTTC
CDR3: CASSLWRGPGANVLTF

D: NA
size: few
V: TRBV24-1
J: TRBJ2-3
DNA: TGTGCCACCATTAGGCAGGTCCCCGCAGATACGCAGTATTTT
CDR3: CATIRQVPADTQYF

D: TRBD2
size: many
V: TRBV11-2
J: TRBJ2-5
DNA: TGTGCCAGCAGCGAGACTAGCGGGGGGGAGAAGACCCAGTACTTC
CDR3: CASSETSGGEKTQYF

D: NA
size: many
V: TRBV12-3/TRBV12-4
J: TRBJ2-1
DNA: TGTGCCAGCAGCCGACCGCCAGGGATTCTGTTCTTC
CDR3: CASSRPPGILFF

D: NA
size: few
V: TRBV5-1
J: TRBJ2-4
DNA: TGCGCCAGCAGCTCCGGGACACTATTAGACATTCAGTACTTC
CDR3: CASSSGTLLDIQYF

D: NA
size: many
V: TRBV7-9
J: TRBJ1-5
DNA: TGTGCCAGCAGCTTAGGTACAGGGTTAGGTCAGCCCCAGCATTTT
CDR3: CASSLGTGLGQPQHF

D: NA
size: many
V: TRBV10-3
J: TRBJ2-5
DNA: TGTGCCATCAGTGAGTCGGGGGAGAGCCAAGAGACCCAGTACTTC
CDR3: CAISESGESQETQYF

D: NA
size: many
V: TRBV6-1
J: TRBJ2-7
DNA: TGTGCCAGCAGTAGAGGAGGCTCGAGCTCCTACGAGCAGTACTTC
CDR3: CASSRGGSSSYEQYF

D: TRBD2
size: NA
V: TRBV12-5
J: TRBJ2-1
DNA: TGTGCTAGTTACCCGCGGGGGAGCTCCTACAATGAGCAGTTCTTC
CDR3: CASYPRGSSYNEQFF

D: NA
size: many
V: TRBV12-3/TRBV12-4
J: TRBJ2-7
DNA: TGTGCCAGCAGTTTAGGAATGACCTCCTACGAGCAGTACTTC
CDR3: CASSLGMTSYEQYF

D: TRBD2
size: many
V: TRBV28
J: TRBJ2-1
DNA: TGTGCCAGCAGTTCCTCCCGAAAACTAGCGGGGCGCCATCCCCTCTTC
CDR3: CASSSSRKLAGRHPLF

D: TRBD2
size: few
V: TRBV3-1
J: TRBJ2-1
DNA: TGTGCCAGCAGCCATCTAGCGGGGGGGTCGGGTGAGCAGTTCTTC
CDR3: CASSHLAGGSGEQFF

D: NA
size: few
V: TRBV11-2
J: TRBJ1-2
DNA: TGTGCCAGCAGCTCTTCAACTTCTGGCTACACCTTC
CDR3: CASSSSTSGYTF

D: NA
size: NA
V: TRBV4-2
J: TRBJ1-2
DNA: TGTGCCAGCAGCCAAGATGCGGGGGCCGACTATGGCTACACCTTC
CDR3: CASSQDAGADYGYTF

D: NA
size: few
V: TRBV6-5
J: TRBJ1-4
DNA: TGTGCCAGCAGTTATGGAGGGGATAATGAAAAACTGTTTTTT
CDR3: CASSYGGDNEKLFF

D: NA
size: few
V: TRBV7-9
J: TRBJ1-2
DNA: TGTGCCAGCAGCTTAGAAGGGATCCGCTACACCTTC
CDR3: CASSLEGIRYTF

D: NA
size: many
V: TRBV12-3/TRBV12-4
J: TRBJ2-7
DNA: TGTGCCAGCAGCGAGCCAGGAATTTCGTCCTACGAGCAGTACTTC
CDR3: CASSEPGISSYEQYF

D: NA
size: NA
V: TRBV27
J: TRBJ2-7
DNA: TGTGCCAGCAGACCACGGGGAGGCGAGCAGTACTTC
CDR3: CASRPRGGEQYF

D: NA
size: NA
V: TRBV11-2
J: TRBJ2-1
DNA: TGTGCCAGTACCAGGACGCCCACCTACAATGAGCAGTTCTTC
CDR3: CASTRTPTYNEQFF

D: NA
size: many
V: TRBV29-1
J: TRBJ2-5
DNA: TGCAGCGTTGAAGCAGGGGGGGAGACCCAGTACTTC
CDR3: CSVEAGGETQYF

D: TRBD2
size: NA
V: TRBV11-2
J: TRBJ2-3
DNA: TGTGCCAGCAGCCCCAATCGCGGGCTAGCGGGCCCCGCCGGGGGAGATACGCAGTATTTT
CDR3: CASSPNRGLAGPAGGDTQYF

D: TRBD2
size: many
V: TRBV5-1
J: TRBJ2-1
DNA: TGCGCCAGCAGCTTCGGACTAGCGGGAGAAGGGCCTGAGCAGTTCTTC
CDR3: CASSFGLAGEGPEQFF

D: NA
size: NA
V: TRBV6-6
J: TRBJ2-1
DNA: TGTGCCAGCAGTTACTCACGGGGGAGTGGGGTTGACAATGAGCAGTTCTTC
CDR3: CASSYSRGSGVDNEQFF

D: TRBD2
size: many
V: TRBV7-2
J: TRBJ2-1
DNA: TGTGCCAGCAGCTTAAAACTAGCGGAGTACAATGAGCAGTTCTTC
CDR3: CASSLKLAEYNEQFF

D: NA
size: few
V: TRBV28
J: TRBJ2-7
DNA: TGTGCCAGTTTTGGCGGTGGGGAAAACTACGAGCAGTACTTC
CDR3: CASFGGGENYEQYF

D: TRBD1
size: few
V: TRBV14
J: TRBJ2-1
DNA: TGTGCCAGCAGCCAAGACAGGGGGCTGCACAATGAGCAGTTCTTC
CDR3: CASSQDRGLHNEQFF

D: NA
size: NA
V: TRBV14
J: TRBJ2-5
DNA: TGTGCCAGCAGCCATTTGGGACTTGGCCAAGAGACCCAGTACTTC
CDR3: CASSHLGLGQETQYF

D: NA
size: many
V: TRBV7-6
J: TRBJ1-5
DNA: TGTGCCAGCAGCTTAGCGGGAGGCCCTAATCAGCCCCAGCATTTT
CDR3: CASSLAGGPNQPQHF

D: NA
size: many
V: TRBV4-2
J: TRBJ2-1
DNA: TGTGCCAGCAGCCAAACAGGGCCCACCTACAATGAGCAGTTCTTC
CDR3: CASSQTGPTYNEQFF

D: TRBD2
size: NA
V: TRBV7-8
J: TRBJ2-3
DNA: TGTGCCAGCAGCTTAAATGGTCTAGCGGGCACAGATACGCAGTATTTT
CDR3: CASSLNGLAGTDTQYF

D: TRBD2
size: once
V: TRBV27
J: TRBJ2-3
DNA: TGTGCCAGCAGTTTAAAAGCGGGACCAGATACGCAGTATTTT
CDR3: CASSLKAGPDTQYF

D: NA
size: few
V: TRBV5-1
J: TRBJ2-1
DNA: TGCGCCAGCAGCTTGGCCAAGACAGGGAGGGTCAATGAGCAGTTCTTC
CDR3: CASSLAKTGRVNEQFF

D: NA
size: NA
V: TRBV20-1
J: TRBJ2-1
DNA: TGCAGTGCTATAGCCGGGGTCGATGAGCAGTTCTTC
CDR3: CSAIAGVDEQFF

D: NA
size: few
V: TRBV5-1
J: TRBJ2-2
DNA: TGCGCCAGCAGCAAACCGGGGCAGGGGAACACCGGGGAGCTGTTTTTT
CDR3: CASSKPGQGNTGELFF

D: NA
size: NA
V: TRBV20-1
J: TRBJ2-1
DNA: TGCAGTGCTAGAGATGAACGGAACTCCTACAATGAGCAGTTCTTC
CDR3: CSARDERNSYNEQFF

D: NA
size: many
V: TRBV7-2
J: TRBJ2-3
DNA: TGTGCCAGCAGCTTAGTTCCGGGGAGGACAGATACGCAGTATTTT
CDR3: CASSLVPGRTDTQYF

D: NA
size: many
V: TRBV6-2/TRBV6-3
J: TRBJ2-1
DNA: TGTGCCAGCAGTTACTCGACTACCTTCTCTGAGCAGTTCTTC
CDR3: CASSYSTTFSEQFF

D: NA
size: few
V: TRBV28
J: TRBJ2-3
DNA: TGTGCCAGCAGTTTAACTAGGGAGGCTGGCACAGATACGCAGTATTTT
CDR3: CASSLTREAGTDTQYF

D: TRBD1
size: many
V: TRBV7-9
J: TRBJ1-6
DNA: TGTGCCAGCAGCTTAGAGGGGGCTAGCTCACCCCTCCACTTT
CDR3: CASSLEGASSPLHF

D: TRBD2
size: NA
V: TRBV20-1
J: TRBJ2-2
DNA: TGCAGTGCTAGAGATCGGAGACTAGCGGGGGGACTTACCGGGGAGCTGTTTTTT
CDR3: CSARDRRLAGGLTGELFF

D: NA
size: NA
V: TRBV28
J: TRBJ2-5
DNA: TGTGCCAGCAGTTTATACAGGGCCAGTTACCAAGAGACCCAGTACTTC
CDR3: CASSLYRASYQETQYF

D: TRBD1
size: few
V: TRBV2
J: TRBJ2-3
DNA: TGTGCCACCAGGACAGGGGTGGTCGCAGATACGCAGTATTTT
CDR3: CATRTGVVADTQYF

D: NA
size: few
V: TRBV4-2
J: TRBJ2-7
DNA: TGTGCCAGCAGCCAAGATTCATCCCTCTACGAGCAGTACTTC
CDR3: CASSQDSSLYEQYF

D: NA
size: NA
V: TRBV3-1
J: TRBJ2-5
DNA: TGTGCCAGCAGCCGCTACCCCCTTCTCGCGGGGAAAGAGACCCAGTACTTC
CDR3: CASSRYPLLAGKETQYF

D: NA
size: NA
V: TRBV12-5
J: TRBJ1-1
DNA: TGTGCTAGTGGTTTGGGCTGGCGAACTGAAGCTTTCTTT
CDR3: CASGLGWRTEAFF

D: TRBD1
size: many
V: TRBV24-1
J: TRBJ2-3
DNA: TGTGCCACCAGGCCGGGACAGACAGATACGCAGTATTTT
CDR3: CATRPGQTDTQYF

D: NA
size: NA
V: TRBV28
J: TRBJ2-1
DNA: TGTGCCAGCAGTGAGCGGAGCTCCTACAATGAGCAGTTCTTC
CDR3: CASSERSSYNEQFF